The sequence of this TCR beta chain was determined in a study of T cell responses to AZD1222 COVID-19 vaccine. Study-wide results and limits: Donors were mostly white British, more females; clonal diversity possibly underestimated. Spike as a whole was targeted by vaccine-associated CD4 TCRs, dominant at 160-218 and 743-854. Compared with day 0, the breadth and depth of the Spike-specific TCR repertoire rose significantly after two doses of AZD1222.

Repertoires were generated with immunoSEQ multiplex PCR, while TCRdb's copy carries only in-frame clones and drops some. The sample carries some 140,000 clones, around 90% recorded once. A remark on this clone: Its antigen is not known.

This clonotype originated in an adult in good health. Here the sequenced sample was peripheral blood, taken on day 0 of AZD1222 vaccination.

The chain's CDR3 is CASSRLGQETYEQYF. CDR3 coding DNA: TGTGCCAGCAGCCGACTGGGACAGGAAACCTACGAGCAGTACTTC. The chain carries TRBV14 and TRBJ2-7; 8 bases match TRBD1. Germline CDR1 is SGHDN and CDR2 is FVKESK. The CDR3 contains 15 residues. The ends lost 4 bases at V and 2 bases at J; junction bases unmatched: 7.